This passage covers 12 T cell receptor beta chains from one sample sequenced in a study of OX40 agonist ivuxolimab in advanced cancers. This table comes from immunoSEQ multiplex PCR, and its TCRdb copy is limited to in-frame clones, with some not included. The table lists more than 40,000 clones, 80% to 90% of them singletons, with roughly 50% in the top ten. The sequenced sample was CD4+ or CD8+ T cells sorted from blood, obtained in a trial of the OX40 agonist ivuxolimab. These receptors came from an adult with an advanced solid tumor such as melanoma, head and neck, liver or kidney cancer.

The V call is TRBV2, the J call TRBJ2-1; 7 nucleotides line up with TRBD1. V trimming: 10 bases; J trimming: 6 bases; junction bases outside the gene matches: 15. This CDR3 region has 15 residues. Germline assignment: CDR1 SNHLY and CDR2 FYNNEI. CDR3 protein: CAIIRRDRRLNEQFF. In nucleotides, the CDR3 is TGTGCCATTATACGCCGGGACAGACGACTCAATGAGCAGTTCTTC.

The J gene is TRBJ2-5, the V gene TRBV7-9; D unresolved. V lost 7 bases and J 7 bases, leaving 22 bases between the germline ends. Germline CDR1 reads SEHNR; CDR2 reads FQNEAQ (reference sequence). The CDR3 is 15 amino acids. The CDR3 DNA reads TGTGCCAGCAATTCGGATCTTGGGTCGAGAGGGACCCAGTACTTC. Its protein product is CASNSDLGSRGTQYF.

The chain employs TRBV2 and TRBJ2-1; 11 bases fit TRBD2. The CDR3 covers 15 residues. Trimming cost V 4 bases and J 7 bases; bases outside gene matches: 6. In germline, CDR1 is SNHLY, CDR2 FYNNEI. The DNA for the CDR3 is TGTGCCAGCAGTGGACTAGCGGGATTGGGAAATGAGCAGTTCTTC. Protein sequence: CASSGLAGLGNEQFF. Supplemented by reference TRBV2 and TRBJ2-1, the full variable domain reads EPEVTQTPSHQVTQMGQEVILRCVPISNHLYFYWYRQILGQKVEFLVSFYNNEISEKSEIFDDQFSVERPDGSNFTLKIRSTKLEDSAMYFCASSGLAGLGNEQFFGPGTRLTVL.

This sequence joins TRBV6-1 and TRBJ1-2, with D uncertain. From germline, CDR1 is MNHNS and CDR2 SASEGT. Trimming removed 7 bases at V and 2 bases at J, with 5 bases between. The CDR3 consists of 11 residues. CDR3 in amino acids: CASKTNYGYTF. The CDR3 DNA reads as TGTGCCAGCAAGACGAACTATGGCTACACCTTC.

This chain connects TRBV5-1 to TRBJ1-5; D unclear. The germline gives CDR1 SGHRS, CDR2 YFSETQ. The CDR3 is 14 amino acids. Trimming removed 0 bases at V and 5 bases at J, with 9 bases between. The DNA for the CDR3 is TGCGCCAGCAGCTTGGTTCCGGAGGATCAGCCCCAGCATTTT. Translated, it gives CASSLVPEDQPQHF.

CDR3 nucleotide sequence: TGTGCCAGCAGCTGGGTACCGGGCTACGAGCAGTACTTC. This encodes CASSWVPGYEQYF. The chain recombines TRBV6-1 with TRBJ2-7; no clear D gene. Germline loops: CDR1 MNHNS, CDR2 SASEGT. The germline V and J ends were trimmed by 6 bases and 3 bases, with 12 bases remaining between them. The CDR3 is made up of 13 amino acids.

The chain's CDR3 is CASSLQQKETQYF. The CDR3 DNA reads TGTGCCAGCTCACTCCAGCAAAAAGAGACCCAGTACTTC. The chain recombines TRBV18 with TRBJ2-5; unclear D gene. The CDR3 contains 13 residues. Trimming left V 4 bases short and J 3 bases short, with 9 bases between. Germline-derived CDR1 and CDR2 are KGHSH and LQKENI.

The CDR3 reads CATSRDRDEKLFF. The CDR3 nucleotides are TGTGCCACTTCCCGGGACAGGGACGAAAAACTGTTTTTT. J is TRBJ1-4 and V is TRBV6-1; 9 bases are a match to TRBD1. Germline loops: CDR1 MNHNS, CDR2 SASEGT. V trimming: 10 bases; J trimming: 8 bases; junction bases outside the gene matches: 8. CDR3 size: 13 residues.

This rearrangement joins TRBV7-9 to TRBJ1-2; the D gene is possibly TRBD1 (5 bases). V was trimmed by 5 bases and J by 2 bases, leaving 21 bases between them. The CDR3 consists of 17 residues. The germline gives CDR1 SEHNR, CDR2 FQNEAQ (reference sequence). The CDR3 nucleotides read TGTGCCAGCAGCCCGTCGCCCGGGACCGGGGAAAACTATGGCTACACCTTC. Translated, it gives CASSPSPGTGENYGYTF.

The chain couples TRBV4-3 to TRBJ2-5; TRBD2 agrees at 9 bases. The CDR3 spans 15 residues. The V gene's germline CDR1 is LGHNA and CDR2 YSLEER. With V trimmed by 0 bases and J by 5 bases, 4 bases remained unmatched. The CDR3 region has the DNA TGCGCCAGCAGCCAAGAGATAAGCGGGGGGGAGACCCAGTACTTC. It yields the protein CASSQEISGGETQYF.

V and J are TRBV5-1 and TRBJ2-7, with a weak D call TRBD1 (6 bases). Per germline, CDR1 SGHRS and CDR2 YFSETQ. The CDR3 contains 14 residues. Trimming stripped 5 bases from V and 0 bases from J, with 12 bases between. The CDR3 DNA is TGCGCCAGCAGTCGACAGGCGAACTCCTACGAGCAGTACTTC. Translation gives CASSRQANSYEQYF.

The chain recombines TRBV19 with TRBJ1-2; TRBD1 might be the D (6 bases). CDR3 length equals 14 residues. V was pared by 1 base and J by 8 bases, with 14 bases between. Germline V gives CDR1 LNHDA, CDR2 SQIVND (reference sequence). The CDR3 DNA reads as TGTGCCAGTAGTATAGTTGGGGACACACTGGGCTACACCTTC. Its translation is CASSIVGDTLGYTF.